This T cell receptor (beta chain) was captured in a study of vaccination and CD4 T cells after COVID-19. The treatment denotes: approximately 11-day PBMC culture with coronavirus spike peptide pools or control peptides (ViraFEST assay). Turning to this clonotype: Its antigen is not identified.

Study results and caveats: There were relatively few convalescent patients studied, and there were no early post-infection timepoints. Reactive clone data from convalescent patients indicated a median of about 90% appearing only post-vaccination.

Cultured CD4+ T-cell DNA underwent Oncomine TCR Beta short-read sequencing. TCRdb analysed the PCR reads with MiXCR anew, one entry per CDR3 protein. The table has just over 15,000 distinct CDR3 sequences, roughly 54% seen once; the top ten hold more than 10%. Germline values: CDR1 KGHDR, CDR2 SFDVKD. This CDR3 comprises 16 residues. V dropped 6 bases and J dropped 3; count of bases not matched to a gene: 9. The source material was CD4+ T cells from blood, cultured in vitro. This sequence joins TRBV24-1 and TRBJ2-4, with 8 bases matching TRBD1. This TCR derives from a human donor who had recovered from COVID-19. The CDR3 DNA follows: TGTGCCACCAGTCGGACAGGGAAGGAGGGCAAAAACATTCAGTACTTC. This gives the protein CATSRTGKEGKNIQYF.